The clone carrying this TCR beta chain has just a few counts. Sequencing was performed with immunoSEQ multiplex PCR; in TCRdb, only in-frame clones are kept and a portion is missing. The sample records some 140,000 clones, 86% being singletons. The data originate from a study of cytomegalovirus exposure and HLA in healthy donors. Trimming stripped 2 bases from V and 11 bases from J, with 7 bases between. Germline CDR1 reads MNHEY; CDR2 reads SVGAGI. The CDR3 contains 12 residues. The sample comprised PBMCs. The clonotype comes from a man younger than 30 in good health and CMV-seronegative. V and J are TRBV6-5 and TRBJ1-6; D call uncertain. This CDR3 reads CASSYRGAPLHF. CDR3 sequence (DNA): TGTGCCAGCAGTTACAGAGGTGCACCCCTCCACTTT.